The 5 T cell receptor beta chains reported below all come from one sample, sequenced in a study of T cells in Graves' hyperthyroidism and ophthalmopathy. Amplification of TCR beta CDR3 regions used RNA as the template. The TCR CDR3 first-round RT-PCR relied on the HTBI primer set. TCRdb passed the multiplex PCR reads through MiXCR, listing each CDR3 protein once. In the table there are about 160,000 distinct CDR3 sequences, approximately 9% of which are singletons. Specimen: blood. The receptors shown here come from a young woman with Graves' hyperthyroidism that later progressed to Graves' ophthalmopathy.

This clonotype was seen at least ten times. This chain connects TRBV9 to TRBJ1-1; D is unresolved. CDR3 length equals 15 residues. V lost 0 bases to trimming and J lost 0 bases, with 9 bases between them. Per the germline V gene, CDR1 is SGDLS and CDR2 is YYNGEE. The DNA for the CDR3 is TGTGCCAGCAGCGTAGGGGCCAGGATGAACACTGAAGCTTTCTTT. It encodes CASSVGARMNTEAFF.

This clonotype was counted once. The V and J genes are TRBV4-1 and TRBJ1-2; D possibly corresponds to TRBD1 (5 bases). V lost 1 base and J lost 4, with 19 bases in between. The CDR3 totals 17 residues. Germline-derived CDR1 and CDR2 are MGHRA and YSYEKL. CDR3: CASSQVSAGLMAYGYTF. The CDR3 DNA follows: TGCGCCAGCAGCCAAGTCTCGGCAGGGTTGATGGCCTATGGCTACACCTTC.

Ten or more counts support this clonotype. This chain connects TRBV6-1 to TRBJ1-2; 7 bases agree with TRBD1. The CDR3 runs 13 residues. Trimming took 6 bases from V and 6 from J; bases not matched to a gene: 7. Per germline, CDR1 MNHNS and CDR2 SASEGT. The CDR3 here is CASRPVGTDGYTF. In nucleotides, the CDR3 is TGTGCCAGCAGACCCGTGGGGACAGATGGCTACACCTTC.

With respect to this clonotype: Germline is not matched at one junction end, which may reflect a read error. V usage is TRBV5-5 and J usage is TRBJ1-6; D uncertain. Germline CDR1 SGHKS, CDR2 YYEKEE (reference sequence). This CDR3 region has 16 residues. CDR3 residues: CASSLTSLGYTSPLHF. Written as DNA, the CDR3 is TGTGCCAGCAGCCTGACAAGTTTAGGCTATACTTCACCCCTCCACTTT.

In regard to this clonotype: Lacking the conserved final phenylalanine or tryptophan, this CDR3 likely reflects a read error. This chain uses TRBV11-2 with TRBJ1-1; possible D gene TRBD1, 6 bases. The CDR3 has 14 residues. The germline V gene encodes CDR1 SGHAT and CDR2 FQNNGV. The CDR3 is CANSVTGLGYEAFL. In DNA, the CDR3 is TGTGCCAACAGCGTGACAGGACTGGGTTATGAAGCTTTCCTT.